The 18 T cell receptor beta chains listed next were all sequenced from one sample in a study of shared clonotypes between healthy human individuals. The method was immunoSEQ multiplex PCR; TCRdb's version includes in-frame clones alone and lacks a portion of them. The table shows about 1.1 million clones, with roughly 80% occurring only once. Sequencing used memory CD4+ T cells from PBMCs. Subset: CD45RA-negative fraction. Source of these receptors: a man aged 18 to 29 in good health. Some clones in this sample may be carry-over from other donors' samples.

The rearrangement joins TRBV28 to TRBJ2-7; the match to TRBD2 covers 12 bases. Germline CDR1 MDHEN, CDR2 SYDVKM. Trimming at V came to 6 bases and at J to 1 base, leaving 4 bases not matched to a gene. The CDR3 is 15 amino acids. The CDR3 is CASRPGLAGSYEQYF. CDR3 DNA: TGTGCCAGCAGACCCGGACTAGCGGGGTCCTACGAGCAGTACTTC.

This chain joins TRBV9 and TRBJ2-1, with 11 bases identical to TRBD2. The germline V gene encodes CDR1 SGDLS and CDR2 YYNGEE. The CDR3 extends over 15 amino acids. With V trimmed by 4 bases and J by 7 bases, 7 bases remained unmatched. This chain's CDR3 is CASSFGTSGTNEQFF. DNA for the CDR3: TGTGCCAGCAGCTTCGGGACTAGCGGAACAAATGAGCAGTTCTTC.

This chain connects TRBV28 to TRBJ1-5; no firm D call. Deletions cut 4 bases from V and 0 bases from J, with 10 bases between. The CDR3 sequence is 15 residues long. Germline V lookup: CDR1 MDHEN, CDR2 SYDVKM. CDR3: CASSSAGDSNQPQHF. The CDR3 region has the DNA TGTGCCAGCAGTTCCGCAGGAGATAGCAATCAGCCCCAGCATTTT.

The sample holds a few counts of this clone. This rearrangement joins TRBV28 to TRBJ1-1; D is uncertain. With 3 bases removed from V and 3 bases from J, the gap between germline ends came to 11 bases. Germline CDR1 reads MDHEN; CDR2 reads SYDVKM. This CDR3 spans 14 amino acids. The CDR3 here is CASSFRGVDTEAFF. CDR3 sequence (DNA): TGTGCCAGCAGTTTTCGGGGTGTCGACACTGAAGCTTTCTTT.

This chain uses TRBV7-9 with TRBJ2-3; D perhaps matches TRBD2 (5 bases). The ends were cut back, 1 base at V and 4 bases at J, with 15 bases in the middle. The CDR3 sequence is 16 residues long. Germline V gene data show CDR1 as SEHNR and CDR2 as FQNEAQ (reference sequence). The CDR3 DNA sequence: TGTGCCAGCAGCTTAGGTTTTGGTGGGAGAGCAGATACGCAGTATTTT. Protein product: CASSLGFGGRADTQYF.

The V call is TRBV18, the J call TRBJ2-7, with D hard to call. The CDR3 runs to 10 residues. The germline V gene has CDR1 KGHSH and CDR2 LQKENI. The V gene lost 10 bases and the J gene lost 4 bases, with 8 bases spanning the gap. The CDR3 region is CANDGYEQYF. DNA of the CDR3: TGTGCCAACGACGGGTACGAGCAGTACTTC.

The chain uses TRBV18 and TRBJ2-1, with D perhaps TRBD2 (5 bases). Trimming took 4 bases from V and 6 from J, leaving 22 bases between them. The CDR3 loop spans 17 amino acids. Germline CDR1 KGHSH, CDR2 LQKENI. The CDR3 DNA reads TGTGCCAGCTCACTACCCCCGGACTCCCCAGCGCGCAATGAGCAGTTCTTC. Protein product: CASSLPPDSPARNEQFF.

Comments on this clone: The sample holds other DNA sequences that translate to the same CDR3. The gene calls are TRBV5-1 and TRBJ2-4, with D tentatively TRBD2 (6 bases). Between the trimmed V and J ends, which lost 0 bases and 1 base, there was a span of 11 bases. This CDR3 has 16 amino acids. Germline assignment: CDR1 SGHRS and CDR2 YFSETQ. The CDR3 region has the DNA TGCGCCAGCAGCTTGGCAACGGGAGTGGCCAAAAACATTCAGTACTTC. Its protein is CASSLATGVAKNIQYF.

There are a few counts of this clone. Other nucleotide sequences in the sample specify the same CDR3. The chain uses TRBV9 and TRBJ2-1, with TRBD2 identical over 7 bases. CDR3 length: 15 amino acids. Germline lookup yields CDR1 SGDLS and CDR2 YYNGEE. J was trimmed by 1 base and V by 5 bases; bases with no gene match: 6. In DNA, the CDR3 is TGTGCCAGCAGTCCGCGGGAGAAGTCCTACAATGAGCAGTTCTTC. It specifies CASSPREKSYNEQFF.

The CDR3 DNA follows: TGTGCCAGCAGCGTACAGGGGGTCGACTATGTTGGCTACACCTTC. It translates to CASSVQGVDYVGYTF. The chain combines TRBV6-1 with TRBJ1-2; TRBD1 aligns across 8 bases. Looked up from germline, CDR1 is MNHNS and CDR2 is SASEGT. With V trimmed by 6 bases and J by 7 bases, 13 bases remained unmatched. The CDR3 spans 15 residues.

This rearrangement joins TRBV28 to TRBJ2-3, with no clear D. This CDR3 is 11 amino acids long. V was cut by 6 bases and J by 7 bases, with 8 bases left in between. Per the germline V gene, CDR1 is MDHEN and CDR2 is SYDVKM. The CDR3 nucleotides read TGTGCCAGCAGAAAGGAGCATACGCAGTATTTT. Translated: CASRKEHTQYF.

Remarks on this clone: Different DNA sequences within this sample yield the same CDR3. The chain combines TRBV5-1 with TRBJ2-7; 10 nucleotides agree with TRBD1. The V segment lost 2 bases and the J segment 6 bases; nucleotides outside the gene matches: 2. This CDR3 has 13 residues. Germline values: CDR1 SGHRS, CDR2 YFSETQ. CDR3 residues: CASSLGQGGEQYF. CDR3 nucleotides: TGCGCCAGCAGCTTAGGACAGGGGGGCGAGCAGTACTTC.

The chain uses TRBV6-4 and TRBJ2-2; TRBD1 matches at 10 bases. Germline CDR1 is MRHNA and CDR2 is SNTAGT. The CDR3 runs 14 residues. J lost 5 bases, V lost 6 bases, and 3 bases had no gene match. CDR3 residues: CASRTGQGTGELFF. CDR3 sequence (DNA): TGTGCCAGCAGAACGGGACAGGGGACCGGGGAGCTGTTTTTT.

V is TRBV7-8 and J is TRBJ1-2, with 9 bases matching TRBD1. Germline loops: CDR1 SGHVS, CDR2 FQNEAQ. With V trimmed by 5 bases and J by 10 bases, 8 bases remained unmatched. This CDR3 is built from 13 residues. The CDR3 nucleotides are TGTGCCAGCAGCGCAGGACAGGGGAGGGCCTACACCTTC. This encodes CASSAGQGRAYTF.

The chain uses TRBV2 and TRBJ2-3; 11 nucleotides match TRBD2. The CDR3 has 15 residues. V lost 6 bases and J lost 1; bases outside the gene matches: 3. Germline V gene sequence: CDR1 SNHLY, CDR2 FYNNEI. CDR3 coding DNA: TGTGCCAGCAGAGTGGGACTAGCGGGCACAGATACGCAGTATTTT. Its protein is CASRVGLAGTDTQYF.

The rearrangement joins TRBV6-6 to TRBJ2-1; 7 bases match TRBD2. V dropped 2 bases and J dropped 1; count of bases not matched to a gene: 2. Looked up from germline, CDR1 is MNHNY and CDR2 is SVGAGI (reference sequence). This CDR3 has 15 amino acids. The CDR3 nucleotides are TGTGCCAGCAGTTACGGGAGGGGTTCCTACAATGAGCAGTTCTTC. It yields the protein CASSYGRGSYNEQFF.

Here the CDR3 reads CASSLTSPADTQYF. The DNA for the CDR3 is TGTGCCAGCAGCTTAACGAGCCCCGCAGATACGCAGTATTTT. The J gene is TRBJ2-3, the V gene TRBV7-3; D call uncertain. The CDR3 consists of 14 residues. Germline CDR1 is SGHTA and CDR2 is FQGTGA. V lost 0 bases, J lost 4 bases, and 8 bases lay in between.

This clone was seen only once. The gene calls are TRBV28 and TRBJ2-7, with 8 bases that match TRBD2. This CDR3 has 18 amino acids. Germline V gene data show CDR1 as MDHEN and CDR2 as SYDVKM. Trimming removed 3 bases from V and 2 bases from J; junction bases left unmatched: 15. Here the CDR3 reads CASSFRSGRKKGAYEQYF. The DNA of the CDR3 is TGTGCCAGCAGTTTTAGGAGCGGGAGAAAGAAGGGGGCCTACGAGCAGTACTTC.